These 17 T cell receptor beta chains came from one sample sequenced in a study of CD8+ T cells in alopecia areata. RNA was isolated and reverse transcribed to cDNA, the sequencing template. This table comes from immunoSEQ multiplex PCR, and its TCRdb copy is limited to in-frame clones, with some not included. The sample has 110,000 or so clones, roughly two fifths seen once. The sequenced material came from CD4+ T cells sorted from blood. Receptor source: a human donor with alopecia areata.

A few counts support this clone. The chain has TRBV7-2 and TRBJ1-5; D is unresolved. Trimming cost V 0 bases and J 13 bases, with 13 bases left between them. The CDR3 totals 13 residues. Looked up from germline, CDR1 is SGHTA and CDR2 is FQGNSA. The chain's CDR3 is CASSLAELEQQHF. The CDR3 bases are TGTGCCAGCAGCTTAGCGGAATTAGAACAGCAGCATTTT.

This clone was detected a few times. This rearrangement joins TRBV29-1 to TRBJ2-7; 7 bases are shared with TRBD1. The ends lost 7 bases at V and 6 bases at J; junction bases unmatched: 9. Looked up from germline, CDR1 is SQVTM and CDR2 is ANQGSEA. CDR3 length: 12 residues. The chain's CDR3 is CSAGTAYREQYF. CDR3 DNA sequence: TGCAGCGCCGGGACAGCGTATCGCGAGCAGTACTTC.

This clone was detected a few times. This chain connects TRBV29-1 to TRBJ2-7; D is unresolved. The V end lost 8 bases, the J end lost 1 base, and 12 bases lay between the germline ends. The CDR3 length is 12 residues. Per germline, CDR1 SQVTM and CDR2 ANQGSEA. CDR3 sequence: CSFLDPSYEQYF. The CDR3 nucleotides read TGCAGCTTCCTGGACCCATCCTACGAGCAGTACTTC.

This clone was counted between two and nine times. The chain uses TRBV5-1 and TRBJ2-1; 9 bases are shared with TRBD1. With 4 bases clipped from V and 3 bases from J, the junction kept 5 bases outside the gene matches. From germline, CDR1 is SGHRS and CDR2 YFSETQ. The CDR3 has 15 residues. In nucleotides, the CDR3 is TGCGCCAGCAGCCCGGGACAGGGTAACTACAATGAGCAGTTCTTC. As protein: CASSPGQGNYNEQFF. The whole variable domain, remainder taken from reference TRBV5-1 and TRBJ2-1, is KAGVTQTPRYLIKTRGQQVTLSCSPISGHRSVSWYQQTPGQGLQFLFEYFSETQRNKGNFPGRFSGRQFSNSRSEMNVSTLELGDSALYLCASSPGQGNYNEQFFGPGTRLTVL.

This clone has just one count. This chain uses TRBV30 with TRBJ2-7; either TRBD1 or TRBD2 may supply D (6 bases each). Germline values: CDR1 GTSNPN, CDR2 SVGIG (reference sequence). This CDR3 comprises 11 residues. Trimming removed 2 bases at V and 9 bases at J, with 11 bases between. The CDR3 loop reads CAWSIQGGQYF. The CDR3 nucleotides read TGTGCCTGGAGTATACAGGGAGGGCAGTACTTC.

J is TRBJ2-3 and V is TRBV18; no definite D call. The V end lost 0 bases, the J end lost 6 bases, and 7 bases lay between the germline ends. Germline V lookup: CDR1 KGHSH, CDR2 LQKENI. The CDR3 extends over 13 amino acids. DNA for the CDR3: TGTGCCAGCTCACCACCCCCTCCGGATACGCAGTATTTT. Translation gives CASSPPPPDTQYF. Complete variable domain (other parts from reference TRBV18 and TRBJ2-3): NAGVMQNPRHLVRRRGQEARLRCSPMKGHSHVYWYRQLPEEGLKFMVYLQKENIIDESGMPKERFSAEFPKEGPSILRIQQVVRGDSAAYFCASSPPPPDTQYFGPGTRLTVL.

The CDR3 loop is CASSAQGRGYTF. CDR3 coding DNA: TGTGCCAGCAGCGCACAGGGTCGCGGCTACACCTTC. V and J are TRBV6-5 and TRBJ1-2, with a possible D match to TRBD1 (6 bases). The CDR3 length is 12 residues. V shed 6 bases and J shed 8 bases, with 13 bases lying between them. The germline V gene has CDR1 MNHEY and CDR2 SVGAGI.

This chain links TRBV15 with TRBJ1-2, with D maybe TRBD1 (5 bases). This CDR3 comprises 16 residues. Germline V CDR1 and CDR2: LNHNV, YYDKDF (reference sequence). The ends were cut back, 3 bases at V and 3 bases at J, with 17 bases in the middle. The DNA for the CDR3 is TGTGCCACCAGCAGTCTCAGTCAGGGAAGGGACTATGGCTACACCTTC. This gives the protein CATSSLSQGRDYGYTF.

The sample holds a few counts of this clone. CDR3 protein: CASSLAGINQPQHF. The CDR3 coding sequence is TGTGCCAGCAGCTTAGCTGGGATTAATCAGCCCCAGCATTTT. V and J are TRBV7-2 and TRBJ1-5; D not resolved. The CDR3 is 14 residues long. Trimming stripped 0 bases from V and 4 bases from J, with 7 bases between. Germline V gene data show CDR1 as SGHTA and CDR2 as FQGNSA.

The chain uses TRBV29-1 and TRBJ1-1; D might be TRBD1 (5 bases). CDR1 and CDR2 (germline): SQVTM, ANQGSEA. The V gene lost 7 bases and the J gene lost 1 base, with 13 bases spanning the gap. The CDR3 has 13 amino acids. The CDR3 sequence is CSARDRTNTEAFF. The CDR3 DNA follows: TGCAGCGCCCGGGACCGCACGAACACTGAAGCTTTCTTT.

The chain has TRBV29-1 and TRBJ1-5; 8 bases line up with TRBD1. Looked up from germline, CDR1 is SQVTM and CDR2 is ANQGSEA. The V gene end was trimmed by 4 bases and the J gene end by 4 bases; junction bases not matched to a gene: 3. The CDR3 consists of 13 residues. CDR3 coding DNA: TGCAGCGTTGGGACAGGGTGGAATCAGCCCCAGCATTTT. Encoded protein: CSVGTGWNQPQHF.

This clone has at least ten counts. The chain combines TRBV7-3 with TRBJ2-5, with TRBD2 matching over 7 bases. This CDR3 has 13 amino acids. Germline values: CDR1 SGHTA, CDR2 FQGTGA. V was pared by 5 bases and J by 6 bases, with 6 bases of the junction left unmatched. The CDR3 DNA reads TGTGCCAGCAGCCTCGGACTAGAGAAGACCCAGTACTTC. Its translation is CASSLGLEKTQYF. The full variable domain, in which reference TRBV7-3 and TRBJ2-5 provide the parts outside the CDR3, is GAGVSQTPSNKVTEKGKYVELRCDPISGHTALYWYRQSLGQGPEFLIYFQGTGAADDSGLPNDRFFAVRPEGSVSTLKIQRTERGDSAVYLCASSLGLEKTQYFGPGTRLLVL.

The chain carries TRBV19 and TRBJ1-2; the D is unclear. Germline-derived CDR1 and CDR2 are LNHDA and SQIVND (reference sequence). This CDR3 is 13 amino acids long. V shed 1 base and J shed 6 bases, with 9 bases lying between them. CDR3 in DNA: TGTGCCAGTAGTATAGGGGAACGAAATGGCTACACCTTC. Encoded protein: CASSIGERNGYTF.

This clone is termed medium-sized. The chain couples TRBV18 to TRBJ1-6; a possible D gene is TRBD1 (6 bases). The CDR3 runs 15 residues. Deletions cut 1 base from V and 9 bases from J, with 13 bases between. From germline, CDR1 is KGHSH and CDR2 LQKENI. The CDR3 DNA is TGTGCCAGCTCACCACGGGCAGGGGAAGGTTCACCCCTCCACTTT. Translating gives CASSPRAGEGSPLHF. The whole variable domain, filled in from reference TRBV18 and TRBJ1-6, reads NAGVMQNPRHLVRRRGQEARLRCSPMKGHSHVYWYRQLPEEGLKFMVYLQKENIIDESGMPKERFSAEFPKEGPSILRIQQVVRGDSAAYFCASSPRAGEGSPLHFGNGTRLTVT.

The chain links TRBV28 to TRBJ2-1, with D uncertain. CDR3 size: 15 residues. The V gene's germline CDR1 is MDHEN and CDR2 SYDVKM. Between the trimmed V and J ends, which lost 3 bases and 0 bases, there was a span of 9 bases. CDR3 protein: CASSLDPSSYNEQFF. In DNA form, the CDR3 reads TGTGCCAGCAGTTTGGATCCCTCCTCCTACAATGAGCAGTTCTTC.

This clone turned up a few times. The CDR3 DNA sequence: TGTGCCAGCAGCAACGAGGGTGGACGAAACTATGGCTACACCTTC. Amino acid sequence: CASSNEGGRNYGYTF. This rearrangement joins TRBV9 to TRBJ1-2; D gene ambiguous. The CDR3 length is 15 residues. Germline lookup yields CDR1 SGDLS and CDR2 YYNGEE. V lost 4 bases to trimming and J lost 2 bases, with 15 bases between them.

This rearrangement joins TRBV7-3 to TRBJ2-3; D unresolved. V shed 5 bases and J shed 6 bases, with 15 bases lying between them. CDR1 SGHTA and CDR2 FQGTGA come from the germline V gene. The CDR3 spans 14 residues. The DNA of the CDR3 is TGTGCCAGCAGCCCCCAACCCTCAGCGGATACGCAGTATTTT. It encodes CASSPQPSADTQYF.